The clone carrying this T cell receptor beta chain was detected many times. Its antigen is not identified. This record comes from a study of T cells in Graves' hyperthyroidism and ophthalmopathy. General observations from the study: Blood also carried most thyroid clonotypes expanded above 0.001.

The V end was cut by 4 bases, the J end by 4 bases, with 12 bases between. The CDR3 covers 13 residues. CDR1 SGHKS and CDR2 YYEKEE come from the germline V gene (reference sequence). The source material, RNA transcripts, was used to amplify TCR beta CDR3 regions. HTBI primers were employed in a first-round RT-PCR of the TCR CDR3. MiXCR was run by TCRdb on the multiplex PCR reads, yielding one entry per CDR3 protein. The sample records a few hundred thousand distinct CDR3 sequences, 15% to 19% being singletons. This TCR was recovered from a woman between 18 and 29 years old with Graves' hyperthyroidism. V usage is TRBV5-5 and J usage is TRBJ2-7, with D possibly being TRBD2 (6 bases). The sequenced sample was blood. The CDR3 region is CASSLLAGYEQYF. CDR3 DNA: TGTGCCAGCAGCCTACTAGCCGGGTACGAGCAGTACTTC.